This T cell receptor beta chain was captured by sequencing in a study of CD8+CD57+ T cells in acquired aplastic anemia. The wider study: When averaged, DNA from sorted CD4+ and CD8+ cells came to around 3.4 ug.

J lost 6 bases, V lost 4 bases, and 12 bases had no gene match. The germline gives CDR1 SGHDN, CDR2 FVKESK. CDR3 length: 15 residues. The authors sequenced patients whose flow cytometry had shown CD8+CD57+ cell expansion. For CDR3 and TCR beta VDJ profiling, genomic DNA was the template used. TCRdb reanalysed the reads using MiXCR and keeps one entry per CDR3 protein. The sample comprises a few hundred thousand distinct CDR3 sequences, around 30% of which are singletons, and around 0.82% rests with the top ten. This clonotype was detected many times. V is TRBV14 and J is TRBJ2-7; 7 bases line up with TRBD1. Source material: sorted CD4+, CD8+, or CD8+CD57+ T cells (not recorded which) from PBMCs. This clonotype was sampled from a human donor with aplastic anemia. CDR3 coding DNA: TGTGCCAGCAGCCCACGTTACAGGGGTAGGAGCGAGCAGTACTTC. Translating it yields CASSPRYRGRSEQYF.